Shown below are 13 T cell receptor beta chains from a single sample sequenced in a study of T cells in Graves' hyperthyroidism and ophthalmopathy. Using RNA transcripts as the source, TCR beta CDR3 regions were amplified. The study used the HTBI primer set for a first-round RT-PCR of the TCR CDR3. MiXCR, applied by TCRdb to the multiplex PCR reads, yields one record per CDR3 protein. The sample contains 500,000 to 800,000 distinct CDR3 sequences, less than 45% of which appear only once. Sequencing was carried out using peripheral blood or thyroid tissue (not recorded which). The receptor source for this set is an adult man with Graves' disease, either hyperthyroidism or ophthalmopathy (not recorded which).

CDR3 DNA: TGCAGCGTCGCCGACGGAGGCGCTGGGGCCAACGTCCTGACTTTC. Its translation: CSVADGGAGANVLTF. V and J are TRBV29-1 and TRBJ2-6; D is perhaps TRBD2 (5 bases). This CDR3 is built from 15 residues. The V gene's germline CDR1 is SQVTM and CDR2 ANQGSEA. V lost 6 bases to trimming and J lost 2 bases, with 14 bases between them. Filled out from reference TRBV29-1 and TRBJ2-6, the complete variable domain reads SAVISQKPSRDICQRGTSLTIQCQVDSQVTMMFWYRQQPGQSLTLIATANQGSEATYESGFVIDKFPISRPNLTFSTLTVSNMSPEDSSIYLCSVADGGAGANVLTFGAGSRLTVL.

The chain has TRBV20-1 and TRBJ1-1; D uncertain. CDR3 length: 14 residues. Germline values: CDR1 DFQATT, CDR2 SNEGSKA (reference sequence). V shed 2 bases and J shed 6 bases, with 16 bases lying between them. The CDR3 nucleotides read TGCAGTGCTAGAAAGGCCCTCCTTGGGGCTGAAGCTTTCTTT. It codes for CSARKALLGAEAFF.

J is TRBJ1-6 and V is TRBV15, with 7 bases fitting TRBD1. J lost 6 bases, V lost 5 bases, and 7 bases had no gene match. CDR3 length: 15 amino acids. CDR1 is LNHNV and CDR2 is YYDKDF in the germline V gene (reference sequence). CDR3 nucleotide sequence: TGTGCCACCAGCGGACGGGACAGAGTTAATTCACCCCTCCACTTT. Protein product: CATSGRDRVNSPLHF.

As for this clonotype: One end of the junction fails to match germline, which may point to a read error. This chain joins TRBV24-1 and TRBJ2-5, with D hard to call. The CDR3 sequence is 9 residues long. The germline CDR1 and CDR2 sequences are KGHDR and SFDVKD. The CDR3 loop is CATSDHQDF. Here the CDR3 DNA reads TGTGCCACCAGTGACCATCAGGACTTC.

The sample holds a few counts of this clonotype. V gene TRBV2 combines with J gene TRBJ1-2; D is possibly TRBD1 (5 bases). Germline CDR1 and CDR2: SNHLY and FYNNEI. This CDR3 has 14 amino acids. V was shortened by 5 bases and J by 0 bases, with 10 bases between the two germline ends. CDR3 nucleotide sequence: TGTGCCAGCAGTTTCTCGGGACCTAACTATGGCTACACCTTC. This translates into CASSFSGPNYGYTF.

CDR3 protein: CASGRYSNQPQHF. The CDR3 DNA reads as TGTGCCAGCGGACGGTATAGCAATCAGCCCCAGCATTTT. The gene calls are TRBV7-2 and TRBJ1-5; D gene unclear. The CDR3 covers 13 residues. Germline CDR1 reads SGHTA; CDR2 reads FQGNSA. V lost 8 bases and J lost 0, with 8 bases in between.

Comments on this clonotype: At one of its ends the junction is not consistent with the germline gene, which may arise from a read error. CDR3 sequence: CASSPTSGQLGEGYTF. DNA of the CDR3: TGTGCCAGCAGTCCTACCTCTGGACAGTTGGGAGAGGGCTACACCTTC. This sequence joins TRBV10-3 and TRBJ1-2, with D tentatively TRBD1 (6 bases). In germline, CDR1 is ENHRY, CDR2 SYGVKD. This CDR3 has 16 amino acids.

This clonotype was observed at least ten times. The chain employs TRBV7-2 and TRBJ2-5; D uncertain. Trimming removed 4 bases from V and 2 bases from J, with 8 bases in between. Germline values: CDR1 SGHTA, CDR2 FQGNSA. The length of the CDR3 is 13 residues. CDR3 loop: CASSSSLQETQYF. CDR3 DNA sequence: TGTGCCAGCAGCTCGAGTCTACAAGAGACCCAGTACTTC. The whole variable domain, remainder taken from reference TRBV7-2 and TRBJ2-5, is GAGVSQSPSNKVTEKGKDVELRCDPISGHTALYWYRQSLGQGLEFLIYFQGNSAPDKSGLPSDRFSAERTGGSVSTLTIQRTQQEDSAVYLCASSSSLQETQYFGPGTRLLVL.

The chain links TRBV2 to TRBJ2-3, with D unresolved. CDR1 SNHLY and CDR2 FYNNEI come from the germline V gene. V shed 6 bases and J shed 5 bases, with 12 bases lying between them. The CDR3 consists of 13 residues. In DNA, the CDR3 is TGTGCCAGCAGCTTAGGTGCCCAAGATACGCAGTATTTT. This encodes CASSLGAQDTQYF.

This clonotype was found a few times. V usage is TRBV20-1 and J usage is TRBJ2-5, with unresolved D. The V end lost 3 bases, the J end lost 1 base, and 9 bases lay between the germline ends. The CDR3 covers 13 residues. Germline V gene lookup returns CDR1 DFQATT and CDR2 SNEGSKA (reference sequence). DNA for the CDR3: TGCAGTGCTAGGACCCAATTCCAAGAGACCCAGTACTTC. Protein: CSARTQFQETQYF.

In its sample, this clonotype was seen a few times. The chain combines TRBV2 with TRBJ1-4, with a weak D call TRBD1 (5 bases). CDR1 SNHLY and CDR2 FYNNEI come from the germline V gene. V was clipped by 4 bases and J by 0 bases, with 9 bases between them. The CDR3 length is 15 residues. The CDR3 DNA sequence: TGTGCCAGCAGTGGGGACGGTGCAACTAATGAAAAACTGTTTTTT. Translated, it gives CASSGDGATNEKLFF.

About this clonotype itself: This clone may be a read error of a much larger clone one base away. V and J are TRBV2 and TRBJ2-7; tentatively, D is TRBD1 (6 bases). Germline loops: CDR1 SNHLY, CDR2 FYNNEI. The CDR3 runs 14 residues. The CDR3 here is CTSSEFQGTGEQYF. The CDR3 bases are TGTACCAGCAGTGAATTTCAGGGGACGGGCGAGCAGTACTTC.

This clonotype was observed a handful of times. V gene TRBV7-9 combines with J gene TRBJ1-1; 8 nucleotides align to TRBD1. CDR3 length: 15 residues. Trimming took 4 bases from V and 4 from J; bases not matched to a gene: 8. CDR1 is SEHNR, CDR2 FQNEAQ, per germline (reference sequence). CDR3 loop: CASSSHTGGATEAFF. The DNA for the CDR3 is TGTGCCAGCAGCTCGCACACAGGGGGTGCCACTGAAGCTTTCTTT. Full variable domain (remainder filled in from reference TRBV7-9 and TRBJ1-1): DTGVSQNPRHKITKRGQNVTFRCDPISEHNRLYWYRQTLGQGPEFLTYFQNEAQLEKSRLLSDRFSAERPKGSFSTLEIQRTEQGDSAMYLCASSSHTGGATEAFFGQGTRLTVV.